The sequence of this T cell receptor beta chain was determined in a study of CD8+ T cells in alopecia areata. Study background: Tofacitinib therapy took 6 to 18 months; 6 months off drug came after.

The germline V and J ends were trimmed by 5 bases and 7 bases, with 7 bases remaining between them. Germline V gives CDR1 SGHDT, CDR2 YYEEEE. The CDR3 runs 11 residues. Findings of the study overall: Administration of tofacitinib significantly diminished scalp clonality and expanded CD8+ clones within the top 100. With patients, TCR sharing proved less clear than in mice, a difference possibly related to HLA.

Extracted from the samples, RNA was reverse transcribed into cDNA to serve as the sequencing template. Only in-frame clones appear in the TCRdb table, and some are missing; sequencing was by immunoSEQ multiplex PCR. The data show roughly 280,000 clones, with about 60% seen just once and about 0.88% held by the top ten. This clone has only a few counts. Its antigen is unknown. Treatment here: oral pan-JAK inhibitor, 5-10 mg twice daily. From alopecia areata patients, lesional scalp punch biopsies and peripheral blood were collected. The receptor comes from a human donor with alopecia areata. The V gene is TRBV5-6, the J gene TRBJ2-1, with D uncertain. Material: CD4+ T cells sorted from blood, obtained between weeks 51 and 52, from a patient treated with tofacitinib. CDR3 sequence reads: CASRDGNEQFF. The CDR3 coding sequence is TGTGCCAGCAGGGACGGGAATGAGCAGTTCTTC.